This T cell receptor (beta chain) was identified during a study of cytomegalovirus exposure and HLA in healthy donors. Amplification used 60 Vbeta primers and 13 Jbeta primers. Data came from immunoSEQ multiplex PCR; TCRdb stores just in-frame clones and leaves some out. The sample consists of 150,000 or so clones, about 75% of them appearing once. Trimming stripped 4 bases from V and 5 bases from J, with 15 bases between. Germline CDR1 reads SEHNR; CDR2 reads FQNEAQ (reference sequence). The CDR3 is 15 residues long. Broader study findings: A later analysis associated about 18,000 TCR beta sequences with HLA alleles at a 0.05 false discovery rate.

About this clone itself: Its antigen is undetermined.

The source material was PBMCs. The chain has TRBV7-9 and TRBJ2-1, with D possibly TRBD1 on 6 matching bases. This TCR derives from a man between 35 and 55 years old in good health and CMV-seropositive. The CDR3 DNA sequence: TGTGCCAGCAGCTCCCGAAACAGGGACCACAATGAGCAGTTCTTC. It codes for CASSSRNRDHNEQFF. The variable domain in full, with the rest retrieved from reference TRBV7-9 and TRBJ2-1, is DTGVSQNPRHKITKRGQNVTFRCDPISEHNRLYWYRQTLGQGPEFLTYFQNEAQLEKSRLLSDRFSAERPKGSFSTLEIQRTEQGDSAMYLCASSSRNRDHNEQFFGPGTRLTVL.